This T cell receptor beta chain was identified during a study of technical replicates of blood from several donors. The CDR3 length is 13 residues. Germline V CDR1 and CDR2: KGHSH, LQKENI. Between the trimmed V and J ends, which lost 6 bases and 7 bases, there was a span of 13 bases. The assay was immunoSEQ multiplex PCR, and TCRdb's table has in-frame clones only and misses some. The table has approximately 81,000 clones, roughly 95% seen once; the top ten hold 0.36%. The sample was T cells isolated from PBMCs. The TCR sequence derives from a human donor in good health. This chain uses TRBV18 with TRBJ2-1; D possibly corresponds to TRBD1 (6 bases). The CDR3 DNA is TGTGCCAGCTCGTCGACAGGTTGGAATGAGCAGTTCTTC. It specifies CASSSTGWNEQFF.